Detailed here is one TCR beta chain. Participant-reported clinical history was the basis for cohort assignment. Recovery meant two consecutive negative NP/OP PCR tests, professional clearance, or resolved symptoms. This entry is derived from a study of blood T cell repertoires in COVID-19. In the original processing: Nucleated cell counts were estimated from reference gene primer amplification. Produced via immunoSEQ multiplex PCR; TCRdb's table is partial and in-frame only. Clone size and the V and J calls come from that table; the DNA yielded D and trimming. The sample holds about 160,000 clones; 80% are singletons and the top ten take 3% to 3.5%. In germline, CDR1 is MNHEY, CDR2 SMNVEV (reference sequence). The CDR3 covers 14 residues. Trimming cost V 5 bases and J 8 bases, with 15 bases left between them.

The clonotype originates from a woman aged 55-70 years who had recovered from COVID-19. The rearrangement uses TRBV27 and TRBJ1-4; D not certain. The sample taken for sequencing was PBMCs or T cells enriched from blood (not recorded which). The CDR3 nucleotides are TGTGCCAGCAGTGAACAGCCCCTTGGAGAAAAACTGTTTTTT. Amino acid sequence: CASSEQPLGEKLFF.